This T cell receptor (beta chain) was documented in a study of T cells in Graves' hyperthyroidism and ophthalmopathy. Regarding this clonotype: Its matching antigen is unknown.

Uncontrolled infection, other autoimmune disease, pregnancy or lactation led to exclusion. PBMCs stemmed from approximately 10 ml fresh peripheral blood. Study-wide results and caveats: Blood also contained most expanded thyroid clonotypes above 0.001.

CDR1 and CDR2 from the germline V gene are SGHTA and FQGNSA. Trimming took off 6 bases at V and 6 bases at J, with 18 bases between the two ends. CDR3 size: 15 residues. TCR beta CDR3 regions were amplified from RNA transcripts. HTBI primers drove first-round RT-PCR of the TCR CDR3. TCRdb re-analysed the multiplex PCR reads in MiXCR, keeping a single row per CDR3 protein. The sample holds about 410,000 distinct CDR3 sequences, roughly 14% seen once. The V gene is TRBV7-2, the J gene TRBJ1-5, with a weak D call TRBD1 (6 bases). The sequence was obtained from a man younger than 35 with Graves' ophthalmopathy. The source material was blood. Written as DNA, the CDR3 is TGTGCCAGCAGTTTAACAGGGATCCCTCCTCAGCCCCAGCATTTT. The encoded protein is CASSLTGIPPQPQHF.